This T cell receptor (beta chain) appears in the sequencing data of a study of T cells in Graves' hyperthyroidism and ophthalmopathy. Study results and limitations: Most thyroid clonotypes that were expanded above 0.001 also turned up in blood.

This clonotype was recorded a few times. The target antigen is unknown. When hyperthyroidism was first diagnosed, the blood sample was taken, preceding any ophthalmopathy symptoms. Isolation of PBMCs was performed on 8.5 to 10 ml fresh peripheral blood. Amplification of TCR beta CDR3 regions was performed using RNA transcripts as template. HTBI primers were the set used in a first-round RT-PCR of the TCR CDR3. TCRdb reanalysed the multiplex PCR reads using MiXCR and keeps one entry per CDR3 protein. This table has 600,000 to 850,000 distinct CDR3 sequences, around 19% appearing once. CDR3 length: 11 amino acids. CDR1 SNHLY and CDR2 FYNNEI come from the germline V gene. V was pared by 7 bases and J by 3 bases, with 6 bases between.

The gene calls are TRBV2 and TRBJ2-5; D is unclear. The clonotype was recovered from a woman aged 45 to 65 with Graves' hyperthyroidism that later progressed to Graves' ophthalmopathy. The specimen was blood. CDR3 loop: CASKLEETQYF. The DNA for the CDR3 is TGTGCCAGCAAATTAGAAGAGACCCAGTACTTC.